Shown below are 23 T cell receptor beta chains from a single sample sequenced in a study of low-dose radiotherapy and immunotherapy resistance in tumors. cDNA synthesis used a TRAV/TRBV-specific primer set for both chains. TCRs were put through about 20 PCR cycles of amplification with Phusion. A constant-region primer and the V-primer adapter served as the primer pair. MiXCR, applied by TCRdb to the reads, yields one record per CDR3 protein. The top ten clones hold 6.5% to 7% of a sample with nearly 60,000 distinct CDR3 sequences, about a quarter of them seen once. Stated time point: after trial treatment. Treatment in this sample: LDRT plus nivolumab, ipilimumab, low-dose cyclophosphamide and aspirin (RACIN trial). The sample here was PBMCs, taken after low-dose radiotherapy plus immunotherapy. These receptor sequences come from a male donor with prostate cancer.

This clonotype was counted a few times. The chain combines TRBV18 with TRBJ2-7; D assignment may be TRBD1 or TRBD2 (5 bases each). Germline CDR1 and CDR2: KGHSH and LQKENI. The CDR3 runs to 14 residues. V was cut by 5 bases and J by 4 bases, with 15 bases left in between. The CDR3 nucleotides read TGTGCCAGCTCAGTGGGTGGGGGACGTTACGAGCAGTACTTC. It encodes CASSVGGGRYEQYF. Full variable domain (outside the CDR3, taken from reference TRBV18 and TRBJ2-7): NAGVMQNPRHLVRRRGQEARLRCSPMKGHSHVYWYRQLPEEGLKFMVYLQKENIIDESGMPKERFSAEFPKEGPSILRIQQVVRGDSAAYFCASSVGGGRYEQYFGPGTRLTVT.

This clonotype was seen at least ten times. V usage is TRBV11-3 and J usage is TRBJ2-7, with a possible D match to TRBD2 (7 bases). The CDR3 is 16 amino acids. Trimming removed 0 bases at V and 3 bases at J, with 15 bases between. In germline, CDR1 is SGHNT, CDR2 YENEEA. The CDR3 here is CASSLDPPGGGYEQYF. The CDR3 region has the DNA TGTGCCAGCAGCTTAGATCCCCCGGGGGGCGGCTACGAGCAGTACTTC.

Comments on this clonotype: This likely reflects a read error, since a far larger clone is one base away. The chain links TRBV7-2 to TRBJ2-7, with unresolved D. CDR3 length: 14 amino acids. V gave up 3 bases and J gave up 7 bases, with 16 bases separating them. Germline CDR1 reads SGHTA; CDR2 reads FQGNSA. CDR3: CASSFSRVYNEQYF. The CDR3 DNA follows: TGTGCCAGCAGCTTCAGCCGGGTCTACAATGAGCAGTACTTC.

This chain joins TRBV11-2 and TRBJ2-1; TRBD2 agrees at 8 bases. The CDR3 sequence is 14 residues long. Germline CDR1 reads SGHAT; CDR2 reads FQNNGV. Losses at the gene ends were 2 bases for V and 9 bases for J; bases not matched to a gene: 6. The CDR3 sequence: CASSLSGSGVEQFF. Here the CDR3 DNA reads TGTGCCAGCAGCTTAAGCGGGAGCGGTGTTGAGCAGTTCTTC. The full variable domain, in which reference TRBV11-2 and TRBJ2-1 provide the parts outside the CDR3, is EAGVAQSPRYKIIEKRQSVAFWCNPISGHATLYWYQQILGQGPKLLIQFQNNGVVDDSQLPKDRFSAERLKGVDSTLKIQPAKLEDSAVYLCASSLSGSGVEQFFGPGTRLTVL.

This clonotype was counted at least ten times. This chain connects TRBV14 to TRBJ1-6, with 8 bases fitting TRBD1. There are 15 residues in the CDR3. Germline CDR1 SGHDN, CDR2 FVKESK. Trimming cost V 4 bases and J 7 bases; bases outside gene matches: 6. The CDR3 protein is CASSPLTGENSPLHF. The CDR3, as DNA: TGTGCCAGCAGCCCCCTGACAGGGGAGAATTCACCCCTCCACTTT. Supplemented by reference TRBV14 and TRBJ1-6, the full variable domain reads EAGVTQFPSHSVIEKGQTVTLRCDPISGHDNLYWYRRVMGKEIKFLLHFVKESKQDESGMPNNRFLAERTGGTYSTLKVQPAELEDSGVYFCASSPLTGENSPLHFGNGTRLTVT.

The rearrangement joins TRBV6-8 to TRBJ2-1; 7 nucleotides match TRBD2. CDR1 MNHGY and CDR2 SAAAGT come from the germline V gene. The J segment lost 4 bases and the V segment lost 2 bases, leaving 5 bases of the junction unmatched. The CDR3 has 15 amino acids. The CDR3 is CASSYTGEGYNEQFF. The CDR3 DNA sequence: TGTGCCAGCAGTTACACGGGGGAGGGGTACAATGAGCAGTTCTTC.

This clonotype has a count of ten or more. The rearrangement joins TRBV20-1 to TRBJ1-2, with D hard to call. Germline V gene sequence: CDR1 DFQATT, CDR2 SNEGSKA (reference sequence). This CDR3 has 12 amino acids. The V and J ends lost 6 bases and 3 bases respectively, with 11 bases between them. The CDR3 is CSAERYDYGYTF. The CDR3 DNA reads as TGCAGTGCCGAAAGGTACGACTATGGCTACACCTTC.

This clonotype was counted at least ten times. The CDR3, as DNA: TGCAGTGCTAGCGGGAGGGCCTACGAGCAGTACTTC. Encoded protein: CSASGRAYEQYF. The chain carries TRBV20-1 and TRBJ2-7, with 8 bases aligning to TRBD2. CDR3 length: 12 amino acids. V trimming: 3 bases; J trimming: 2 bases; junction bases outside the gene matches: 0. Germline CDR1 and CDR2: DFQATT and SNEGSKA (reference sequence).

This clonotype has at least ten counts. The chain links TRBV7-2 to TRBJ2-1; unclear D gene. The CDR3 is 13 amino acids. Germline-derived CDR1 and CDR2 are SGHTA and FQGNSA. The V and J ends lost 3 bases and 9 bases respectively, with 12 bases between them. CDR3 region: CASSFQNPFEQFF. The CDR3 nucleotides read TGTGCCAGCAGCTTTCAGAATCCCTTTGAGCAGTTCTTC.

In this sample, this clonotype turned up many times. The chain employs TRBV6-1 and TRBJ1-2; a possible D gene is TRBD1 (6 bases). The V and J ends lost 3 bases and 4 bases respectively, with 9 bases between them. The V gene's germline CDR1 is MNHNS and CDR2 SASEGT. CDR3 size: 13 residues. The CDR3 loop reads CASSDGGAYGYTF. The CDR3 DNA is TGTGCCAGCAGTGACGGGGGCGCCTATGGCTACACCTTC.

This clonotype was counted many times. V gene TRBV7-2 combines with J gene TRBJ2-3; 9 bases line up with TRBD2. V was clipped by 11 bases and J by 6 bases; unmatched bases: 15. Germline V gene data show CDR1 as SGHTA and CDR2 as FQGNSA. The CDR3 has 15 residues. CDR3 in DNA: TGTGCCTCCAGCGACGCGGGGGGGCCTTCCGATACGCAGTATTTT. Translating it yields CASSDAGGPSDTQYF. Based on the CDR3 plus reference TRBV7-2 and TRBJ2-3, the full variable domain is GAGVSQSPSNKVTEKGKDVELRCDPISGHTALYWYRQSLGQGLEFLIYFQGNSAPDKSGLPSDRFSAERTGGSVSTLTIQRTQQEDSAVYLCASSDAGGPSDTQYFGPGTRLTVL.

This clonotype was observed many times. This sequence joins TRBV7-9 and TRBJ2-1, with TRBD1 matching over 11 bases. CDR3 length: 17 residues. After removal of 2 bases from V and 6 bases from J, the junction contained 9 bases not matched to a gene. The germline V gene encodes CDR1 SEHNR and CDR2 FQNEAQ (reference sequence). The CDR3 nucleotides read TGTGCCAGCAGCTTAAAAGCCCCGGGACAGGGGGGCAATGAGCAGTTCTTC. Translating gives CASSLKAPGQGGNEQFF.

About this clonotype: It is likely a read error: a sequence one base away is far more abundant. CDR3 sequence (DNA): TGTGCCAGCAGCTTGGAGGGACTAGCGGGGGGTGAGCAGTTCTTC. This translates into CASSLEGLAGGEQFF. The rearrangement uses TRBV5-4 and TRBJ2-1; TRBD2 agrees at 15 bases. The CDR3 length is 15 residues. Germline lookup yields CDR1 SGHNT and CDR2 YYREEE (reference sequence). The V gene end was trimmed by 0 bases and the J gene end by 9 bases; junction bases not matched to a gene: 1.

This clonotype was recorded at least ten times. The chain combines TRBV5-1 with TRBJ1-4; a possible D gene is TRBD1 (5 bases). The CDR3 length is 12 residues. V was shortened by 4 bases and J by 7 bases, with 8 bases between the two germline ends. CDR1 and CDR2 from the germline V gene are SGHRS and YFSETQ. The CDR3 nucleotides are TGCGCCAGCAGCACCGGGGGTGAAAAACTGTTTTTT. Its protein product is CASSTGGEKLFF.

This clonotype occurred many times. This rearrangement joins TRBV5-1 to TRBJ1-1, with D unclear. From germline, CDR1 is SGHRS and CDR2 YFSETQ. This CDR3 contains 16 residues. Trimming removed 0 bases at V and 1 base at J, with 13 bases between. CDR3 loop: CASSLVPRLGNTEAFF. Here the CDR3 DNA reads TGCGCCAGCAGCTTGGTCCCCAGGTTGGGGAACACTGAAGCTTTCTTT.

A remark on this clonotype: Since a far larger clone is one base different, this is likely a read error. The CDR3 coding sequence is TGTGCCAGCAGCTTGAGGAGCACCAGACCCTACAATGAGCAGTTCTTC. Translating gives CASSLRSTRPYNEQFF. This chain connects TRBV5-3 to TRBJ2-1; D unclear. TRBV5-3 is noted as an ORF with a role that remains uncertain. The CDR3 extends over 16 amino acids.

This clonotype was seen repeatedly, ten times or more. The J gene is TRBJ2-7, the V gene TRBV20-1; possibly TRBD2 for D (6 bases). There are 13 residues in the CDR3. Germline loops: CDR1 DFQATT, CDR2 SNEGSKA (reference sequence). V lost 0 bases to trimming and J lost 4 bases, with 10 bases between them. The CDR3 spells CSARDRRGYEQYF. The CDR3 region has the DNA TGCAGTGCTAGAGATCGGAGGGGATACGAGCAGTACTTC.

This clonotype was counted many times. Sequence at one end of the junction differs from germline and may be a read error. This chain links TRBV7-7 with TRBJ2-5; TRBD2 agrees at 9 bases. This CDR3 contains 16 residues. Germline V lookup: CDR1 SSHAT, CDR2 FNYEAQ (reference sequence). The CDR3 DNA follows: TGTGCTAGCAGCTTATCTAGCGGGATCTTTGGAGAGACCCAGTACTTC. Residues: CASSLSSGIFGETQYF.

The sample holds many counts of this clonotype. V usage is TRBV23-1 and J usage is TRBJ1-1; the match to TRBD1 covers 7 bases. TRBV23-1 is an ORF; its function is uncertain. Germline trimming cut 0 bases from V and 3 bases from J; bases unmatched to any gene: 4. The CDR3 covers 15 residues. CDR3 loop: CASSQSQGRDTEAFF. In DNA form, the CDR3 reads TGCGCCAGCAGTCAATCACAGGGGCGGGACACTGAAGCTTTCTTT.

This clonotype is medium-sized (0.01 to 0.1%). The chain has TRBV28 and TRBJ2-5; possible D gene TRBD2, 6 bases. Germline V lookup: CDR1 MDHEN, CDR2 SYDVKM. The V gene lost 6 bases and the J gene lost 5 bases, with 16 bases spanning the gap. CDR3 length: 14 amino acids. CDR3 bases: TGTGCCAGCAGCCCCGGAGGCCTAGCGGAGACCCAGTACTTC. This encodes CASSPGGLAETQYF.

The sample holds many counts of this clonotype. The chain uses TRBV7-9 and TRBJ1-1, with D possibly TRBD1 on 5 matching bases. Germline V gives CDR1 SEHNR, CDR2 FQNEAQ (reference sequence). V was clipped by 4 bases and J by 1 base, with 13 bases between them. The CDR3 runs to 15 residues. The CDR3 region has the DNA TGTGCCAGCAGCTCAGGGATAACGTGGAACACTGAAGCTTTCTTT. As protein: CASSSGITWNTEAFF.

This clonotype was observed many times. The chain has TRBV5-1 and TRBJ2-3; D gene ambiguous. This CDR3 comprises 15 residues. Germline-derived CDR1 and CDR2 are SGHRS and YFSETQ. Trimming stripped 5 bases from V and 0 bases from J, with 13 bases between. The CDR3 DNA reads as TGCGCCAGCAGACTGGACGGAACTAGCACAGATACGCAGTATTTT. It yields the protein CASRLDGTSTDTQYF.

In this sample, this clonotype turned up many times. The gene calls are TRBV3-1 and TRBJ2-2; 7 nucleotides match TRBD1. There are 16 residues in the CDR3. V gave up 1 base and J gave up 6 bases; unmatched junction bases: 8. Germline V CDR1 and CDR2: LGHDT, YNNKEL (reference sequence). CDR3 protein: CASSQAWTGRAGELFF. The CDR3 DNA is TGTGCCAGCAGCCAAGCATGGACAGGAAGGGCCGGGGAGCTGTTTTTT. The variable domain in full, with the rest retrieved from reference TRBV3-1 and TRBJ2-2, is DTAVSQTPKYLVTQMGNDKSIKCEQNLGHDTMYWYKQDSKKFLKIMFSYNNKELIINETVPNRFSPKSPDKAHLNLHINSLELGDSAVYFCASSQAWTGRAGELFFGEGSRLTVL.